One and the same sample provided the 24 T cell receptor beta chains below, sequenced in a study of T-cell reconstitution after alpha-beta-depleted transplantation in children. Unique molecular identifiers were used in preparing the TCRbeta library. Each CDR3 protein is one row after TCRdb ran MiXCR on the PCR reads. Of about 980,000 distinct CDR3 sequences listed, 25% to 30% are singletons. Sequencing was performed on PBMCs, mostly from graft donor cells, taken 360 days after TCRalphabeta/CD19-depleted stem cell transplant. These TCRs come from a boy in the first two years of life who had a stem cell transplant for SCID, so the T cells may come from the graft donor.

This clonotype was seen a few times. V usage is TRBV20-1 and J usage is TRBJ2-2; 9 bases agree with TRBD1. The CDR3 contains 15 residues. Germline lookup yields CDR1 DFQATT and CDR2 SNEGSKA (reference sequence). V was pared by 1 base and J by 7 bases, with 7 bases of the junction left unmatched. CDR3 DNA sequence: TGCAGTGCTAGAGCCGTGGGACAGGGAAGCGGGGAGCTGTTTTTT. Protein: CSARAVGQGSGELFF.

This clonotype occurred a few times. CDR3 residues: CASSQEGGAGPYEQYF. The DNA for the CDR3 is TGCGCCAGCAGCCAAGAGGGGGGCGCAGGACCATACGAGCAGTACTTC. This chain joins TRBV4-1 and TRBJ2-7, with D perhaps TRBD1 or TRBD2 (6 bases each). The CDR3 covers 16 residues. Germline V lookup: CDR1 MGHRA, CDR2 YSYEKL. V lost 0 bases and J 4 bases, leaving 16 bases between the germline ends.

This rearrangement joins TRBV20-1 to TRBJ1-1, with D unresolved. Germline V lookup: CDR1 DFQATT, CDR2 SNEGSKA (reference sequence). V dropped 1 base and J dropped 4 bases, with 10 bases sitting between them. The CDR3 loop spans 13 amino acids. The CDR3 nucleotides read TGCAGTGCTAGAGCCCAACGGGGCACTGAAGCTTTCTTT. Translated: CSARAQRGTEAFF.

V is TRBV12-3 or TRBV12-4 and J is TRBJ2-1; the match to TRBD2 covers 11 bases. The CDR3 is 20 amino acids. J lost 9 bases, V lost 5 bases, and 24 bases had no gene match. The CDR3 region is CASSATRTGLRVAGGPEQFF. The CDR3 coding sequence is TGTGCCAGCAGTGCCACTCGGACAGGGCTGCGGGTAGCGGGGGGGCCTGAGCAGTTCTTC.

This clonotype was picked up a small number of times. The rearrangement uses TRBV20-1 and TRBJ2-1; TRBD2 matches at 13 bases. The junction had 0 bases not matched to a gene; V was cut back by 1 base and J by 12 bases. CDR1 is DFQATT and CDR2 is SNEGSKA in the germline V gene (reference sequence). The CDR3 length is 12 residues. CDR3 in DNA: TGCAGTGCTAGAGGACTAGCGGGGGGGCAGTTCTTC. This translates into CSARGLAGGQFF.

This clonotype showed up just a few times. This rearrangement joins TRBV21-1 to TRBJ2-2; the table's D call of TRBD2 was not tested on the DNA. TRBV21-1 is labeled a pseudogene. The CDR3 sequence is 16 residues long. The DNA for the CDR3 is TGTGCCAGCAGCCCGAGGGACCCCGTGAACACCGGGGAGCTGTTTTTT. This translates into CASSPRDPVNTGELFF.

This chain uses TRBV12-3 or TRBV12-4 with TRBJ1-1; D gene uncertain. Deletions cut 3 bases from V and 10 bases from J, with 12 bases between. The CDR3 covers 12 residues. The CDR3 reads CASSLLGIGAFF. The CDR3 nucleotides read TGTGCCAGCAGTTTGCTGGGGATAGGAGCTTTCTTT.

The chain has TRBV11-2 and TRBJ2-7; D is undetermined. Trimming pared 4 bases from V and 8 bases from J, leaving 9 bases between. Germline V gene lookup returns CDR1 SGHAT and CDR2 FQNNGV. This CDR3 comprises 11 residues. The CDR3 nucleotides read TGTGCCAGCAGCTCGACGGTAAAGCAGTACTTC. Translated, it gives CASSSTVKQYF.

The chain links TRBV12-3 or TRBV12-4 to TRBJ2-5; 9 bases line up with TRBD2. The CDR3 has 16 amino acids. V lost 3 bases, J lost 5 bases, and 10 bases stayed unmatched. The CDR3 nucleotides are TGTGCCAGCAGTTTCCCCGGGACTAGCACATGGGAGACCCAGTACTTC. It is translated as CASSFPGTSTWETQYF.

The CDR3 loop is CASSFRTGASYNEQFF. CDR3 coding DNA: TGTGCCAGCAGCTTCCGTACAGGGGCCTCCTACAATGAGCAGTTCTTC. V gene TRBV5-6 combines with J gene TRBJ2-1; 7 bases match TRBD1. The germline V gene encodes CDR1 SGHDT and CDR2 YYEEEE. The CDR3 extends over 16 amino acids. J lost 0 bases, V lost 2 bases, and 5 bases had no gene match.

This clonotype has only a few counts. J is TRBJ2-7 and V is TRBV9, with D perhaps TRBD1 (5 bases). The germline V and J ends were trimmed by 1 base and 1 base, with 9 bases remaining between them. The CDR3 is 14 residues long. Germline CDR1 is SGDLS and CDR2 is YYNGEE. The CDR3 DNA reads TGTGCCAGCAGCGTAAGACAGATATCCTACGAGCAGTACTTC. This gives the protein CASSVRQISYEQYF.

In its sample, this clonotype was seen many times. The V gene is TRBV5-1, the J gene TRBJ2-2; TRBD1 matches at 8 bases. Germline CDR1 SGHRS, CDR2 YFSETQ. This CDR3 is 16 amino acids long. The V gene end was trimmed by 1 base and the J gene end by 4 bases; junction bases not matched to a gene: 6. CDR3 in DNA: TGCGCCAGCAGCTTGACCGGACAGGGCCCCACCGGGGAGCTGTTTTTT. Translation: CASSLTGQGPTGELFF.

This clonotype showed up just a few times. The chain has TRBV12-3 or TRBV12-4 and TRBJ2-5, with a possible D match to TRBD1 (5 bases). This CDR3 spans 14 amino acids. Trimming shortened V by 3 bases and J by 4 bases, and 12 bases separated the two germline ends. CDR3 region: CASSLGRAGETQYF. The CDR3 nucleotides are TGTGCCAGCAGTTTGGGGCGAGCAGGAGAGACCCAGTACTTC.

This clonotype was detected a few times. The rearrangement joins TRBV12-3 or TRBV12-4 to TRBJ1-5; possibly TRBD1 for D (5 bases). This CDR3 is built from 15 residues. Trimming removed 3 bases from V and 1 base from J, with 10 bases in between. This CDR3 reads CASSLRQQSNQPQHF. CDR3 in DNA: TGTGCCAGCAGTTTGAGACAGCAAAGCAATCAGCCCCAGCATTTT.

The chain recombines TRBV20-1 with TRBJ2-3; D is undetermined. The CDR3 runs to 17 residues. Germline V CDR1 and CDR2: DFQATT, SNEGSKA (reference sequence). Trimming shortened V by 0 bases and J by 6 bases, and 22 bases separated the two germline ends. The CDR3 DNA follows: TGCAGTGCTAGAGATTCCATTAGCTCGAGGAATGTGGATACGCAGTATTTT. This encodes CSARDSISSRNVDTQYF.

The gene calls are TRBV12-3 or TRBV12-4 and TRBJ1-5; the match to TRBD1 covers 12 bases. The CDR3 contains 17 residues. The V segment lost 3 bases and the J segment 7 bases; nucleotides outside the gene matches: 10. This CDR3 reads CASSFRATGTGGQPQHF. The CDR3 nucleotides are TGTGCCAGCAGTTTCCGTGCGACCGGGACAGGGGGCCAGCCCCAGCATTTT.

The V and J genes are TRBV12-3 or TRBV12-4 and TRBJ2-2, with a tentative D call TRBD1 (6 bases). The CDR3 consists of 16 residues. Trimming pared 1 base from V and 2 bases from J, leaving 11 bases between. The CDR3 reads CASSLVHGTNTGELFF. The CDR3 nucleotides read TGTGCCAGCAGTTTAGTTCACGGGACAAACACCGGGGAGCTGTTTTTT.

This chain connects TRBV7-8 to TRBJ2-5; TRBD2 matches at 10 bases. V trimming: 5 bases; J trimming: 4 bases; junction bases outside the gene matches: 19. The CDR3 totals 19 residues. Germline V gene data show CDR1 as SGHVS and CDR2 as FQNEAQ. CDR3 DNA sequence: TGTGCCAGCAGCCGACAGAGCGGGGGGGCCATGGGAGGCGGAGAGACCCAGTACTTC. Its translation is CASSRQSGGAMGGGETQYF.

The chain employs TRBV4-3 and TRBJ2-1; 9 nucleotides match TRBD2. J lost 7 bases, V lost 2 bases, and 9 bases had no gene match. The V gene's germline CDR1 is LGHNA and CDR2 YSLEER. The CDR3 consists of 16 residues. The CDR3 region is CASSQTLPSGINEQFF. CDR3 DNA sequence: TGCGCCAGCAGCCAAACTTTACCTAGCGGGATAAATGAGCAGTTCTTC.

The V gene is TRBV20-1, the J gene TRBJ2-5; TRBD2 matches 10 bases. The CDR3 has 13 amino acids. The junction had 4 bases not matched to a gene; V was cut back by 4 bases and J by 5 bases. Germline V gene lookup returns CDR1 DFQATT and CDR2 SNEGSKA (reference sequence). CDR3 loop: CSAKTSGPETQYF. The CDR3 bases are TGCAGTGCTAAGACTAGCGGGCCGGAGACCCAGTACTTC.

The rearrangement joins TRBV29-1 to TRBJ2-5, with D uncertain. The CDR3 spans 15 residues. Germline values: CDR1 SQVTM, CDR2 ANQGSEA. V dropped 0 bases and J dropped 3 bases, with 14 bases sitting between them. The CDR3 nucleotides are TGCAGCGTTGAAGATACGGGCGGAAGGAAAGAGACCCAGTACTTC. It codes for CSVEDTGGRKETQYF.

This clonotype has more than one count but fewer than ten. V is TRBV4-2 and J is TRBJ1-2; D is unclear. This CDR3 is 15 amino acids long. The germline V gene encodes CDR1 LGHNA and CDR2 YNFKEQ. V was shortened by 1 base and J by 3 bases, with 12 bases between the two germline ends. The CDR3 here is CASSQVRVLDYGYTF. CDR3 nucleotides: TGTGCCAGCAGCCAAGTGAGGGTCCTCGACTATGGCTACACCTTC.

In its sample, this clonotype was seen a few times. This chain links TRBV7-9 with TRBJ2-4; a possible D gene is TRBD1 (5 bases). Trimming removed 2 bases at V and 5 bases at J, with 7 bases between. Germline V gives CDR1 SEHNR, CDR2 FQNEAQ (reference sequence). This CDR3 is 13 amino acids long. This CDR3 reads CASSLSRENIQYF. CDR3 coding DNA: TGTGCCAGCAGCTTATCCAGGGAAAACATTCAGTACTTC.

The chain employs TRBV27 and TRBJ2-2; TRBD1 might be the D (7 bases). The ends were cut back, 0 bases at V and 0 bases at J, with 17 bases in the middle. This CDR3 has 19 residues. Germline V gene lookup returns CDR1 MNHEY and CDR2 SMNVEV (reference sequence). CDR3 amino acids: CASSLSVVRGAPNTGELFF. CDR3 in DNA: TGTGCCAGCAGTTTATCGGTCGTCAGGGGGGCCCCGAACACCGGGGAGCTGTTTTTT.